This T cell receptor beta chain was recorded in a study of blood T cell repertoires in COVID-19. Turning to the study itself: COVID-19 samples from acute and convalescent phases originated in the United States, Italy and Spain.

Here immunoSEQ multiplex PCR was the method, and the copy in TCRdb shows in-frame clones only, minus some. The table includes 90,000 to 130,000 clones, over 70% detected once. Germline lookup yields CDR1 SGHRS and CDR2 YFSETQ. CDR3 length equals 15 residues. After removal of 3 bases from V and 8 bases from J, the junction contained 9 bases not matched to a gene. The sample comprised peripheral blood. The TCR originated in a woman in her sixties or seventies with acute or convalescent COVID-19. The chain recombines TRBV5-1 with TRBJ1-2, with TRBD1 matching 11 bases. CDR3 sequence: CASSSYPGTGGGYTF. The CDR3 coding sequence is TGCGCCAGCAGCTCATATCCCGGGACAGGGGGAGGCTACACCTTC.